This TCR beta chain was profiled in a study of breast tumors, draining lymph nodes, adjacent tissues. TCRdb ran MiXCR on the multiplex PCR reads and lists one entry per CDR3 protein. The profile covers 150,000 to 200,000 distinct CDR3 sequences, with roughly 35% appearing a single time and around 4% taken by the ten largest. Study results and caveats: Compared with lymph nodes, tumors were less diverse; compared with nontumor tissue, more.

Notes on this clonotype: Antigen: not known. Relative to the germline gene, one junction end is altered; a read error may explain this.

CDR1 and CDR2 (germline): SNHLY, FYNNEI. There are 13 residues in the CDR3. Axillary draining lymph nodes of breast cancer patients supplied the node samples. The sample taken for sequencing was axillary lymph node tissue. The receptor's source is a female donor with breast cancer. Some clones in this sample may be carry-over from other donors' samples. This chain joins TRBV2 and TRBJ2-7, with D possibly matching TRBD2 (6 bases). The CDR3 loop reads CASIYRAGGELYF. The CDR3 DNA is TGTGCCAGCATTTATAGAGCCGGCGGGGAGCTGTACTTC.